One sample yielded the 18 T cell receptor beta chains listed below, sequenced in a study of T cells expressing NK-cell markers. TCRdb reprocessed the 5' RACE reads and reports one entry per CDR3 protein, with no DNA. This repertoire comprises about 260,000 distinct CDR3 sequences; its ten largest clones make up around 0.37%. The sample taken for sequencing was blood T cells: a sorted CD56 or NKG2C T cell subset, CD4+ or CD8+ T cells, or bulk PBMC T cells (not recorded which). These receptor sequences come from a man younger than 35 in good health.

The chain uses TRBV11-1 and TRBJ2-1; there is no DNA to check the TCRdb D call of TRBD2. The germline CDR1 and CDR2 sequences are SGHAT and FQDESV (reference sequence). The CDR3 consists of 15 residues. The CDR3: CASSPRLAGAGEQFF.

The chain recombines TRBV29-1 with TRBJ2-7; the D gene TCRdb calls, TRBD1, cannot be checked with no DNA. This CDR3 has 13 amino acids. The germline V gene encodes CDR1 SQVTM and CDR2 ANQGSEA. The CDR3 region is CSVEGVGSYEQYF.

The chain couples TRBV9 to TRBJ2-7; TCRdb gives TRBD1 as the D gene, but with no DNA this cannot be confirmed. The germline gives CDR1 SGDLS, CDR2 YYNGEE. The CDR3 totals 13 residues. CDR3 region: CASSAPHSYEQYF.

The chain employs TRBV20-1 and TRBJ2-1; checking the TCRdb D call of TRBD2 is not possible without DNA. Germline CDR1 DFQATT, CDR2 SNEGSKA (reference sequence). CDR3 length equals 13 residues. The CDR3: CSATGTSVNEQFF.

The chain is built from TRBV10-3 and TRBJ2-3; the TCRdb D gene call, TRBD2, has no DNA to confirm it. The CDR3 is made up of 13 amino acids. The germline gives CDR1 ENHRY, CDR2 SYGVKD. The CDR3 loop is CAIKAGAVDTQYF.

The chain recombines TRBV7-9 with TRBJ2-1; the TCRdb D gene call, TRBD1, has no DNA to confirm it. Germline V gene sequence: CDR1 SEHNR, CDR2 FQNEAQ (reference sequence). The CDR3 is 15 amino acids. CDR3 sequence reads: CASSLGQGGYNEQFF.

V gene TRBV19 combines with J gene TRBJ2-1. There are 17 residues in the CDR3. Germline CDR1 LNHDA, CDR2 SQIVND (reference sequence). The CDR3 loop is CASSIDLAVFLYNEQFF.

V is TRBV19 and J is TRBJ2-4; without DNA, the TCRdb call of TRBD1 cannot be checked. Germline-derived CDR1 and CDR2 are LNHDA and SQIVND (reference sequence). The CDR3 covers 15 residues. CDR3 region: CASSPPGTAKNIQYF.

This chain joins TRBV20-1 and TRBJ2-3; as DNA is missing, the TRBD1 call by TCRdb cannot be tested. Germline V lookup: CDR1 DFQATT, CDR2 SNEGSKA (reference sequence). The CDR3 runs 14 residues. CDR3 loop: CSATHGHRTDTQYF.

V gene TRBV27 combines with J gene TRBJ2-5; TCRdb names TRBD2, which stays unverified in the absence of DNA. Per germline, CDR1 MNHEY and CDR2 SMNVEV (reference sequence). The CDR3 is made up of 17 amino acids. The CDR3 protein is CASSLLVSGRGGETQYF.

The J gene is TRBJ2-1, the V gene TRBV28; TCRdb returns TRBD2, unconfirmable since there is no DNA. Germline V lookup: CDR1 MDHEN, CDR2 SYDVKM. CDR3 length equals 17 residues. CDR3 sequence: CASNPGLAGGPYNEQFF.

The CDR3 region is CASSLAGAHPTTGELFF. This sequence joins TRBV5-1 and TRBJ2-2; the TCRdb D gene call, TRBD1, has no DNA to confirm it. The CDR3 loop spans 17 amino acids. Germline V CDR1 and CDR2: SGHRS, YFSETQ.

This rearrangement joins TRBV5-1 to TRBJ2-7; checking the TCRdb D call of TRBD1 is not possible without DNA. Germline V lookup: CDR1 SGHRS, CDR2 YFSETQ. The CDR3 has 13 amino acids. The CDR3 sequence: CASGASGGYEQYF.

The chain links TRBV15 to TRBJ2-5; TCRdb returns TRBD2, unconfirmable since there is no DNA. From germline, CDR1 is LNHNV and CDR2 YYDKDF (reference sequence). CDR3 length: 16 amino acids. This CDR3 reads CATSRAILAGDETQYF. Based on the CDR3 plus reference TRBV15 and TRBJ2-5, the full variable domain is DAMVIQNPRYQVTQFGKPVTLSCSQTLNHNVMYWYQQKSSQAPKLLFHYYDKDFNNEADTPDNFQSRRPNTSFCFLDIRSPGLGDTAMYLCATSRAILAGDETQYFGPGTRLLVL.

CDR3 sequence: CASSQTAQETQYF. The V call is TRBV4-3, the J call TRBJ2-5; as DNA is missing, the TRBD1 call by TCRdb cannot be tested. The CDR3 runs to 13 residues. CDR1 is LGHNA, CDR2 YSLEER, per germline.

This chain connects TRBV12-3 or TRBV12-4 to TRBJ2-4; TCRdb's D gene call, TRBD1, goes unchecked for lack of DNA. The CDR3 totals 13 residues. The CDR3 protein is CASSLYRGDIQYF.

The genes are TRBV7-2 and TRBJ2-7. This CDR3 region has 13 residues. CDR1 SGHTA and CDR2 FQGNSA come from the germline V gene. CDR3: CASSFSGKGEQYF. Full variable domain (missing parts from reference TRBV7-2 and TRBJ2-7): GAGVSQSPSNKVTEKGKDVELRCDPISGHTALYWYRQSLGQGLEFLIYFQGNSAPDKSGLPSDRFSAERTGGSVSTLTIQRTQQEDSAVYLCASSFSGKGEQYFGPGTRLTVT.

The CDR3 sequence is CASSPPPTAYNEQFF. The V and J genes are TRBV18 and TRBJ2-1; no DNA is available, so the TRBD1 call from TCRdb remains unchecked. The CDR3 contains 15 residues. Germline V gives CDR1 KGHSH, CDR2 LQKENI.